This T cell receptor beta chain was profiled in a study of spatial heterogeneity in lung cancer. The time point is: sample taken at primary tumor resection. CDR1 is SGHKS and CDR2 is YYEKEE in the germline V gene (reference sequence). Trimming at V came to 2 bases and at J to 2 bases, leaving 5 bases not matched to a gene. This CDR3 region has 15 residues. Each CDR3 protein gets one entry after TCRdb re-called the 5' RACE reads with MiXCR. The table lists 35,000 to 55,000 distinct CDR3 sequences, over 6.5% of them singletons. As regards this clonotype: A much larger clonotype is one base distant, so this may be a read error. The final CDR3 position lacks the conserved phenylalanine or tryptophan, pointing to a likely read error.

The clonotype was recovered from a female donor with early-stage non-small cell lung cancer. Sequencing was performed on PBMCs, taken at surgery. The rearrangement links TRBV5-5 to TRBJ2-7; TRBD2 matches at 9 bases. In DNA form, the CDR3 reads TGTGCCAGCAGCTTCCGTTTAGCGGGGGCCTACGAGCAGTACTAC. Amino acids: CASSFRLAGAYEQYY.